This TCR beta chain appears in the sequencing data of a study of CD8 T cells in ankylosing spondylitis. Overall study results and limits: Disease-linked clones had a CD8+ phenotype and relatively low frequency in peripheral blood. From matched ankylosing spondylitis synovial fluid, disease-linked clones were reportedly recovered at significantly enriched levels. It appeared that ankylosing spondylitis blood was characterized by a TCR beta motif of roughly 8 highly homologous variants.

Trimming cost V 2 bases and J 5 bases, with 12 bases left between them. CDR3 length: 14 amino acids. In germline, CDR1 is MNHEY, CDR2 SVGEGT. 5'-RACE, quantitative and with molecular barcodes, yielded the TCR beta libraries. TCRdb recomputed calls from the 5' RACE reads with MiXCR, one row per CDR3 protein. Found here are a few hundred thousand distinct CDR3 sequences, approximately 7.4% of them singletons; the top ten hold around 14%. This clonotype was counted at least ten times. Its antigen is unidentified. Sequencing was carried out using blood, either unsorted or a sorted T cell fraction (not recorded which). The sequence derives from a male donor with ankylosing spondylitis. The gene calls are TRBV6-2 or TRBV6-3 and TRBJ1-1; perhaps TRBD1 as D (5 bases). The chain's CDR3 is CASSYRRGGTEAFF. CDR3 coding DNA: TGTGCCAGCAGTTACCGGAGGGGAGGAACTGAAGCTTTCTTT.